This passage covers 28 T cell receptor beta chains from one sample sequenced in a study of cytomegalovirus exposure and HLA in healthy donors. Primers included in the PCR were 60 Vbeta and 13 Jbeta primers. Assay used: immunoSEQ multiplex PCR; TCRdb lists only in-frame clones, some missing. The profile shows roughly 160,000 clones, roughly 73% of them singletons. Material for sequencing was PBMCs. The receptors derive from a woman in her forties in good health and CMV-seropositive.

The genes are TRBV5-6 and TRBJ1-2; maybe TRBD1 (5 bases). This CDR3 has 15 amino acids. The V and J ends lost 3 bases and 7 bases respectively, with 19 bases between them. Germline V gene data show CDR1 as SGHDT and CDR2 as YYEEEE. In DNA form, the CDR3 reads TGTGCCAGCAGCTCGGTGGGGGAGGGAGCCGGTGGCTACACCTTC. It is translated as CASSSVGEGAGGYTF. Full variable domain (remainder filled in from reference TRBV5-6 and TRBJ1-2): DAGVTQSPTHLIKTRGQQVTLRCSPKSGHDTVSWYQQALGQGPQFIFQYYEEEERQRGNFPDRFSGHQFPNYSSELNVNALLLGDSALYLCASSSVGEGAGGYTFGSGTRLTVV.

The rearrangement uses TRBV6-5 and TRBJ2-7; 7 bases are a match to TRBD1. The CDR3 contains 14 residues. Looked up from germline, CDR1 is MNHEY and CDR2 is SVGAGI. V shed 6 bases and J 0 bases; nucleotides not matched to a gene: 5. The CDR3 bases are TGTGCCAGCAGAAGGACAGGCCGCTCCTACGAGCAGTACTTC. It is translated as CASRRTGRSYEQYF.

This CDR3 is CASSLFGPGTGWYEQYF. DNA for the CDR3: TGTGCCAGCAGTTTATTCGGGCCCGGGACAGGGTGGTACGAGCAGTACTTC. The chain couples TRBV27 to TRBJ2-7, with 9 bases that match TRBD1. CDR3 length: 17 amino acids. The V segment lost 1 base and the J segment 4 bases; nucleotides outside the gene matches: 11. Germline V gene data show CDR1 as MNHEY and CDR2 as SMNVEV (reference sequence).

This clone has a handful of counts. J is TRBJ1-3 and V is TRBV28, with TRBD1 matching 7 bases. Germline-derived CDR1 and CDR2 are MDHEN and SYDVKM. The CDR3 has 15 residues. Trimming removed 6 bases from V and 0 bases from J; junction bases left unmatched: 5. The CDR3 nucleotides are TGTGCCAGCAGAGAGTGGACAGGCTCTGGAAACACCATATATTTT. It translates to CASREWTGSGNTIYF. Variable domain in full (rest from reference TRBV28 and TRBJ1-3): DVKVTQSSRYLVKRTGEKVFLECVQDMDHENMFWYRQDPGLGLRLIYFSYDVKMKEKGDIPEGYSVSREKKERFSLILESASTNQTSMYLCASREWTGSGNTIYFGEGSWLTVV.

This clone was detected a few times. The chain recombines TRBV4-1 with TRBJ1-2; the D gene is possibly TRBD1 (6 bases). CDR1 is MGHRA, CDR2 YSYEKL, per germline. V was cut by 5 bases and J by 3 bases, with 13 bases left in between. The CDR3 is 14 amino acids. In nucleotides, the CDR3 is TGCGCCAGCAGCTACGGGGGGGCGGACTATGGCTACACCTTC. It yields the protein CASSYGGADYGYTF.

The rearrangement links TRBV21-1 to TRBJ1-2; no check of the table's D call, TRBD1, against the DNA was made. TRBV21-1 is a listed pseudogene. CDR3 length: 12 amino acids. The CDR3 sequence: CASTGQHYGYTF. In nucleotides, the CDR3 is TGTGCCAGCACCGGACAGCACTATGGCTACACCTTC.

The V call is TRBV5-4, the J call TRBJ2-4; 9 bases fit TRBD2. The trim removed 3 bases at V and 8 bases at J, leaving 9 bases unmatched. Per germline, CDR1 SGHNT and CDR2 YYREEE (reference sequence). The CDR3 is made up of 15 amino acids. The CDR3 sequence is CASSYPSGGRDIQYF. For the CDR3, the DNA is TGTGCCAGCAGCTACCCAAGCGGGGGGAGGGACATTCAGTACTTC.

The chain recombines TRBV6-1 with TRBJ1-2; TRBD1 matches at 7 bases. Germline-derived CDR1 and CDR2 are MNHNS and SASEGT. This CDR3 has 15 residues. Germline trimming cut 4 bases from V and 5 bases from J; bases unmatched to any gene: 10. The CDR3 DNA reads as TGTGCCAGCAGTGGACTCACGGGGACAGAATATGGCTACACCTTC. Protein product: CASSGLTGTEYGYTF.

This clone was recorded a few times. The rearrangement links TRBV11-2 to TRBJ1-2; D unclear. Germline V gene data show CDR1 as SGHAT and CDR2 as FQNNGV. The CDR3 runs 14 residues. V shed 2 bases and J shed 6 bases, with 13 bases lying between them. CDR3 coding DNA: TGTGCCAGCAGCTTATTAGGGAGTACGGATGGCTACACCTTC. It yields the protein CASSLLGSTDGYTF.

V gene TRBV6-5 combines with J gene TRBJ2-7; D unresolved. V shed 7 bases and J shed 2 bases, with 6 bases lying between them. CDR3 length equals 11 residues. CDR1 MNHEY and CDR2 SVGAGI come from the germline V gene. The CDR3 region has the DNA TGTGCCAGCACTCAGGCCTACGAGCAGTACTTC. Residues: CASTQAYEQYF.

This chain connects TRBV5-1 to TRBJ2-2; TRBD2 matches at 9 bases. Germline CDR1 SGHRS, CDR2 YFSETQ. The CDR3 length is 17 residues. J gave up 0 bases and V 4 bases, and 7 bases lay outside the gene matches. The CDR3 is CASSHRGGRANTGELFF. For the CDR3, the DNA is TGCGCCAGCAGCCATCGGGGCGGGAGGGCGAACACCGGGGAGCTGTTTTTT. The full variable domain, its missing parts supplied by reference TRBV5-1 and TRBJ2-2, is KAGVTQTPRYLIKTRGQQVTLSCSPISGHRSVSWYQQTPGQGLQFLFEYFSETQRNKGNFPGRFSGRQFSNSRSEMNVSTLELGDSALYLCASSHRGGRANTGELFFGEGSRLTVL.

This sequence joins TRBV5-1 and TRBJ2-6; possible D gene TRBD1, 6 bases. Germline assignment: CDR1 SGHRS and CDR2 YFSETQ. The CDR3 has 15 amino acids. Trimming shortened V by 0 bases and J by 4 bases, and 8 bases separated the two germline ends. The CDR3 DNA is TGCGCCAGCAGCTTGGACAGGGCCGGGGCCAACGTCCTGACTTTC. It translates to CASSLDRAGANVLTF.

In nucleotides, the CDR3 is TGTGCCAGCTCACTACAGTCGACGGAAAACTACGAGCAGTACTTC. This sequence encodes CASSLQSTENYEQYF. The genes are TRBV18 and TRBJ2-7, with D hard to call. The CDR3 is made up of 15 amino acids. The V end was cut by 4 bases, the J end by 3 bases, with 16 bases between. CDR1 and CDR2 from the germline V gene are KGHSH and LQKENI. The whole variable domain, remainder taken from reference TRBV18 and TRBJ2-7, is NAGVMQNPRHLVRRRGQEARLRCSPMKGHSHVYWYRQLPEEGLKFMVYLQKENIIDESGMPKERFSAEFPKEGPSILRIQQVVRGDSAAYFCASSLQSTENYEQYFGPGTRLTVT.

J is TRBJ2-5 and V is TRBV5-4, with TRBD2 matching over 10 bases. The CDR3 spans 16 residues. Per germline, CDR1 SGHNT and CDR2 YYREEE (reference sequence). The trim removed 4 bases at V and 2 bases at J, leaving 8 bases unmatched. DNA of the CDR3: TGTGCCAGCAGCCTGGGGGCTAGCGGGAGTCAAGAGACCCAGTACTTC. It is translated as CASSLGASGSQETQYF.

The chain has TRBV7-9 and TRBJ1-2; TRBD1 matches at 7 bases. CDR1 is SEHNR and CDR2 is FQNEAQ in the germline V gene (reference sequence). This CDR3 spans 14 amino acids. The V gene end was trimmed by 5 bases and the J gene end by 6 bases; junction bases not matched to a gene: 9. This CDR3 reads CASSAGQERNGYTF. The CDR3 region has the DNA TGTGCCAGCAGCGCCGGACAGGAGCGAAATGGCTACACCTTC.

This clone showed up just a few times. The chain joins TRBV5-4 to TRBJ2-7; TRBD2 might be the D (6 bases). The V gene's germline CDR1 is SGHNT and CDR2 YYREEE (reference sequence). This CDR3 spans 14 amino acids. V lost 2 bases and J 6 bases, leaving 15 bases between the germline ends. CDR3 in amino acids: CASSLGRDQLEQYF. DNA of the CDR3: TGTGCCAGCAGCTTAGGGCGGGATCAGCTCGAGCAGTACTTC.

The genes are TRBV4-1 and TRBJ1-6; TRBD1 might be the D (6 bases). CDR1 and CDR2 from the germline V gene are MGHRA and YSYEKL. The V end was cut by 0 bases, the J end by 5 bases, with 11 bases between. The CDR3 is 16 amino acids. The CDR3 sequence is CASSQDLRDNNSPLHF. CDR3 nucleotide sequence: TGCGCCAGCAGCCAAGATTTGAGGGACAATAATTCACCCCTCCACTTT.

This rearrangement joins TRBV19 to TRBJ1-1; 10 bases match TRBD1. Germline V lookup: CDR1 LNHDA, CDR2 SQIVND (reference sequence). CDR3 length equals 15 residues. V lost 9 bases to trimming and J lost 7 bases; unmatched junction nucleotides: 14. CDR3 loop: CASQDRDRGGGEAFF. As DNA, the CDR3 is TGTGCCAGCCAAGACCGGGACAGGGGCGGGGGTGAAGCTTTCTTT.

The chain combines TRBV21-1 with TRBJ2-1; TRBD2 is taken as the D call from the table, unchecked against the DNA. TRBV21-1 counts as a pseudogene. The CDR3 is 16 residues long. This CDR3 is CASDSLSGGVYNEQFF. Here the CDR3 DNA reads TGTGCCAGCGACTCCCTCAGCGGGGGCGTCTACAATGAGCAGTTCTTC.

Here the CDR3 reads CASSLVGAAGGDQFF. The CDR3 nucleotides read TGTGCCAGCAGCTTAGTGGGGGCAGCGGGAGGAGATCAGTTCTTC. The rearrangement links TRBV7-9 to TRBJ2-1, with 9 bases fitting TRBD2. This CDR3 region has 15 residues. Germline V CDR1 and CDR2: SEHNR, FQNEAQ (reference sequence). With V trimmed by 1 base and J by 13 bases, 11 bases remained unmatched. The full variable domain, rest sourced from reference TRBV7-9 and TRBJ2-1, is DTGVSQNPRHKITKRGQNVTFRCDPISEHNRLYWYRQTLGQGPEFLTYFQNEAQLEKSRLLSDRFSAERPKGSFSTLEIQRTEQGDSAMYLCASSLVGAAGGDQFFGPGTRLTVL.

CDR3 DNA: TGTGCCAGCAGCTTATTCCGAACCCGCTCTCCGTTGGGACAGTCGAAGACCCAGTACTTC. This encodes CASSLFRTRSPLGQSKTQYF. The J gene is TRBJ2-5, the V gene TRBV7-3; 7 bases are a match to TRBD1. The V and J ends lost 2 bases and 6 bases, in that order; junction bases with no gene match: 24. There are 20 residues in the CDR3. The germline V gene has CDR1 SGHTA and CDR2 FQGTGA.

The V and J genes are TRBV6-5 and TRBJ2-5; possible D gene TRBD1, 6 bases. Gene TRBJ2-7 matches the end of the DNA better, so the J call may be wrong. The CDR3 is 14 amino acids. The V gene's germline CDR1 is MNHEY and CDR2 SVGAGI. The CDR3 sequence is CASSLMTGDYEQYF. The DNA of the CDR3 is TGTGCCAGCAGCTTAATGACAGGCGACTACGAGCAGTACTTC.

The rearrangement links TRBV7-6 to TRBJ2-4; D not resolved. The germline V gene encodes CDR1 SGHVS and CDR2 FNYEAQ. Trimming stripped 1 base from V and 0 bases from J, with 10 bases between. This CDR3 spans 16 amino acids. CDR3 sequence (DNA): TGTGCCAGCAGCTTAGGTAGTCCGCTAGCCAAAAACATTCAGTACTTC. Its protein is CASSLGSPLAKNIQYF.

J is TRBJ1-2 and V is TRBV29-1, with a possible D match to TRBD1 (6 bases). CDR3 length: 11 amino acids. Germline CDR1 is SQVTM and CDR2 is ANQGSEA. V dropped 8 bases and J dropped 6 bases, with 13 bases sitting between them. The CDR3 DNA is TGCAGCACTTGGACAGTCGATGGCTACACCTTC. It translates to CSTWTVDGYTF. Full variable domain (rest looked up from reference TRBV29-1 and TRBJ1-2): SAVISQKPSRDICQRGTSLTIQCQVDSQVTMMFWYRQQPGQSLTLIATANQGSEATYESGFVIDKFPISRPNLTFSTLTVSNMSPEDSSIYLCSTWTVDGYTFGSGTRLTVV.

J is TRBJ2-2 and V is TRBV4-3; 12 nucleotides match TRBD1. Germline V lookup: CDR1 LGHNA, CDR2 YSLEER. The J segment lost 4 bases and the V segment lost 0 bases, leaving 6 bases of the junction unmatched. This CDR3 has 18 amino acids. The CDR3 is CASSQDRDRGPGTGELFF. The CDR3 DNA follows: TGCGCCAGCAGCCAAGATCGGGACAGGGGGCCCGGCACCGGGGAGCTGTTTTTT.

This sequence joins TRBV28 and TRBJ2-3, with 8 bases aligning to TRBD1. From germline, CDR1 is MDHEN and CDR2 SYDVKM. Trimming cost V 6 bases and J 3 bases; bases outside gene matches: 8. The CDR3 extends over 15 amino acids. This CDR3 is CASSRADRDTDTQYF. CDR3 coding DNA: TGTGCCAGCAGCCGTGCGGACAGGGATACAGATACGCAGTATTTT. Full variable domain (rest looked up from reference TRBV28 and TRBJ2-3): DVKVTQSSRYLVKRTGEKVFLECVQDMDHENMFWYRQDPGLGLRLIYFSYDVKMKEKGDIPEGYSVSREKKERFSLILESASTNQTSMYLCASSRADRDTDTQYFGPGTRLTVL.

V and J are TRBV4-1 and TRBJ2-7; 11 bases agree with TRBD2. This CDR3 spans 19 amino acids. Germline V gene sequence: CDR1 MGHRA, CDR2 YSYEKL. The V segment lost 1 base and the J segment 0 bases; nucleotides outside the gene matches: 11. The CDR3 protein is CASSQGPGLAVPISYEQYF. In DNA form, the CDR3 reads TGCGCCAGCAGCCAAGGCCCGGGACTAGCGGTCCCGATCTCCTACGAGCAGTACTTC.

V is TRBV6-5 and J is TRBJ2-2; TRBD1 matches 9 bases. This CDR3 has 15 amino acids. V lost 5 bases to trimming and J lost 5 bases; unmatched junction nucleotides: 6. Germline CDR1 is MNHEY and CDR2 is SVGAGI. CDR3 in DNA: TGTGCCAGCAGTCTTCGGACAGGGGTTACCGGGGAGCTGTTTTTT. Its protein product is CASSLRTGVTGELFF.